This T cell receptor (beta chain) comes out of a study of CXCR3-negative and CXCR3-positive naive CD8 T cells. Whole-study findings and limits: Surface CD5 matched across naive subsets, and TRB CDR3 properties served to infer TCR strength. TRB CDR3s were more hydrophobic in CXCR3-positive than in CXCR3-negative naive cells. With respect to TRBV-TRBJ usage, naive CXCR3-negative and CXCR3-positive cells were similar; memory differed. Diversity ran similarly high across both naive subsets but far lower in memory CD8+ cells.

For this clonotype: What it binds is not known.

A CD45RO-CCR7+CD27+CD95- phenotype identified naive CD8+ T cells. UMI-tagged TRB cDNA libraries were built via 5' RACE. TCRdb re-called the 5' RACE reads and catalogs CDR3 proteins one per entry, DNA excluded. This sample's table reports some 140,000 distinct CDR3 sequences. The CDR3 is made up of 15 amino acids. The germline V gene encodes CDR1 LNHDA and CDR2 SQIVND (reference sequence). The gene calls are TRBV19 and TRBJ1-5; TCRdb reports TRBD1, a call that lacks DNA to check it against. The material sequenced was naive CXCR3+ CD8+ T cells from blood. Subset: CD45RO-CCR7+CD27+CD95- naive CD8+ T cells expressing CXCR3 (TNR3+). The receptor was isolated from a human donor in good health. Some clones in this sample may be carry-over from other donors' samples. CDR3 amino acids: CASRRWGDSNQPQHF.